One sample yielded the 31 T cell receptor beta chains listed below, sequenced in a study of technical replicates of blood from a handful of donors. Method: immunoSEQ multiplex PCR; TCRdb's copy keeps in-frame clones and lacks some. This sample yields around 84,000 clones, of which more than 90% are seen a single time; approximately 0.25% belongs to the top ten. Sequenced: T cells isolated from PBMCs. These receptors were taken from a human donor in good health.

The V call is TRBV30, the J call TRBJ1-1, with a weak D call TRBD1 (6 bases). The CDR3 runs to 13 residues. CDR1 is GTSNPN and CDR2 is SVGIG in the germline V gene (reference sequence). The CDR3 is CVCIGQPNTEAFF. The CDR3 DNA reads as TGTGTATGTATAGGACAGCCGAACACTGAAGCTTTCTTT.

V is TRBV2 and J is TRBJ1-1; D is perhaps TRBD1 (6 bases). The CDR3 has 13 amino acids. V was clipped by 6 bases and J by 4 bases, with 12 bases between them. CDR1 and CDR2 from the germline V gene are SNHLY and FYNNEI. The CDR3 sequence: CASSREGGTEAFF. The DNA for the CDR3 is TGTGCCAGCAGCCGGGAGGGGGGCACTGAAGCTTTCTTT.

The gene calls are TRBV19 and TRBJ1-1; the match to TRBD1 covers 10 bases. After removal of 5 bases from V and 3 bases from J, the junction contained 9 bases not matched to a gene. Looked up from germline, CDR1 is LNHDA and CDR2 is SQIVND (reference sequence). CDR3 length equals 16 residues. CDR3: CASSGRQGAYYTEAFF. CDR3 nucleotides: TGTGCCAGTAGTGGAAGACAGGGGGCTTACTACACTGAAGCTTTCTTT.

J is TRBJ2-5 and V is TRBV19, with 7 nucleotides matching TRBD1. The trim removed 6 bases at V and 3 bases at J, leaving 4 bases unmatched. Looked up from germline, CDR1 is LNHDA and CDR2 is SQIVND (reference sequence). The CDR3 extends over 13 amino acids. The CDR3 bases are TGTGCCAGTAGCGTCGGGACAGAAGAGACCCAGTACTTC. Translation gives CASSVGTEETQYF.

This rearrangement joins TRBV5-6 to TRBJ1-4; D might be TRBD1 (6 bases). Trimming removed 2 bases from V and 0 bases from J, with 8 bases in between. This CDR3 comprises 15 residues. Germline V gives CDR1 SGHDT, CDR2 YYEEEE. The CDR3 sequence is CASSLGQTTNEKLFF. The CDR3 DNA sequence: TGTGCCAGCAGCTTAGGACAGACAACTAATGAAAAACTGTTTTTT.

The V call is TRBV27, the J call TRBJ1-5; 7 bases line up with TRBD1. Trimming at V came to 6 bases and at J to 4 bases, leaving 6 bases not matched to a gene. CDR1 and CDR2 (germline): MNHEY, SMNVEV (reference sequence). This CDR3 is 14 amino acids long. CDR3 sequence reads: CASSQGDINQPQHF. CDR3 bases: TGTGCCAGCAGCCAGGGGGACATAAATCAGCCCCAGCATTTT.

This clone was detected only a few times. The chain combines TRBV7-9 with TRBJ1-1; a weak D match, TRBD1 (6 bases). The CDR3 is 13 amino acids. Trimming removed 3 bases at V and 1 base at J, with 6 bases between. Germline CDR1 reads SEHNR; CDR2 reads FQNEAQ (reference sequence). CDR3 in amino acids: CASSLTGNTEAFF. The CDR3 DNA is TGTGCCAGCAGCTTGACAGGGAACACTGAAGCTTTCTTT.

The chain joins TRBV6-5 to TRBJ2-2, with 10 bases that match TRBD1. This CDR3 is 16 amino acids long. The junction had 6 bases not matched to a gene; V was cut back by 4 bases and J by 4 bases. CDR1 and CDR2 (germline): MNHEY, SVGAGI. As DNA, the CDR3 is TGTGCCAGCAGTTTGACGGGACAGGGGACCACCGGGGAGCTGTTTTTT. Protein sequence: CASSLTGQGTTGELFF.

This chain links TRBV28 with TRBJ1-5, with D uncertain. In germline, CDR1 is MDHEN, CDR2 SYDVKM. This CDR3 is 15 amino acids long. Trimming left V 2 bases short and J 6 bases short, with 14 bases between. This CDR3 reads CASSLRSGEGQPQHF. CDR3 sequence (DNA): TGTGCCAGCAGTTTACGGAGTGGGGAGGGTCAGCCCCAGCATTTT.

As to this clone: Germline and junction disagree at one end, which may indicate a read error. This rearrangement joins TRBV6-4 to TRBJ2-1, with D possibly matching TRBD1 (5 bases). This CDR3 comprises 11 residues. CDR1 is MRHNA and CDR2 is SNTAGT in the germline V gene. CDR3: CASSVAGISVF. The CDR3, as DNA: TGTGCCAGCAGTGTGGCAGGGATCTCGGTCTTC.

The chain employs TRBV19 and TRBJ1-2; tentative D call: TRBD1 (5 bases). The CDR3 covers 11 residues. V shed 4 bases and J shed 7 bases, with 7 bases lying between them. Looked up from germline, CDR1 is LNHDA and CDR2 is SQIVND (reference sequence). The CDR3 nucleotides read TGTGCCAGTAGTACCGGGGGTGGCTACACCTTC. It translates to CASSTGGGYTF.

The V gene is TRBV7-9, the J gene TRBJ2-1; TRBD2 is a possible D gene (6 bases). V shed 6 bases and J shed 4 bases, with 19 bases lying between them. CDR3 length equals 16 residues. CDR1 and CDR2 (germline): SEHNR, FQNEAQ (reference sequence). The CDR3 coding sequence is TGTGCCAGCAGGCCAGACTATTCCGGGACTTACAATGAGCAGTTCTTC. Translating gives CASRPDYSGTYNEQFF.

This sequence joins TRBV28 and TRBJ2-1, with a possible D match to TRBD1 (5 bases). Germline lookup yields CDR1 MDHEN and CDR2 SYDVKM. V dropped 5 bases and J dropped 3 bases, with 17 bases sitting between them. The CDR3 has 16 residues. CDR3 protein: CASSLGAATLYNEQFF. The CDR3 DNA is TGTGCCAGCAGTCTAGGGGCAGCCACACTCTACAATGAGCAGTTCTTC.

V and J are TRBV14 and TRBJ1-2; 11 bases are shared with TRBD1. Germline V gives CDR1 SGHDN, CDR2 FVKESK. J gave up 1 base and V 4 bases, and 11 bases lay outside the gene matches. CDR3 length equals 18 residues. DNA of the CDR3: TGTGCCAGCAGCCGAGCGGGGACAGGGGGTTTATTTAACTATGGCTACACCTTC. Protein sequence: CASSRAGTGGLFNYGYTF.

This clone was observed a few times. In DNA form, the CDR3 reads TGTGCCAGCAGCTCTACTAGCGGGTCCTACAATGAGCAGTTCTTC. This translates into CASSSTSGSYNEQFF. V gene TRBV5-8 combines with J gene TRBJ2-1, with 9 bases that match TRBD2. Looked up from germline, CDR1 is SGHTS and CDR2 is YDEGEE. Losses at the gene ends were 3 bases for V and 1 base for J; bases not matched to a gene: 2. The CDR3 has 15 residues.

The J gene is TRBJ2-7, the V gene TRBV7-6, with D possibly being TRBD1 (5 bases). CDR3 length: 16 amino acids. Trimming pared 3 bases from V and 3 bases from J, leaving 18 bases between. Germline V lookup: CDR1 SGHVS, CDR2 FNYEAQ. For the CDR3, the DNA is TGTGCCAGCAGCTTGGAGTCAGGGCAGTCTCTCTACGAGCAGTACTTC. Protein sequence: CASSLESGQSLYEQYF.

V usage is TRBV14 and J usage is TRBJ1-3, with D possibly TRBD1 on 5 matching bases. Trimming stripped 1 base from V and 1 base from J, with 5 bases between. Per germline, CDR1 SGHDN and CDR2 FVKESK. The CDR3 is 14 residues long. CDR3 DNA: TGTGCCAGCAGCCAAGCAGGGTCTGGAAACACCATATATTTT. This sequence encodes CASSQAGSGNTIYF.

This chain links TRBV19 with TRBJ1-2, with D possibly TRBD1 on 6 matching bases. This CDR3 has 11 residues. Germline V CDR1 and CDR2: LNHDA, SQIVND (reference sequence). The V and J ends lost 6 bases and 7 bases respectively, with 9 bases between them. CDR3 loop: CASRRGFGYTF. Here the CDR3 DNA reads TGTGCCAGTAGGAGGGGGTTTGGCTACACCTTC.

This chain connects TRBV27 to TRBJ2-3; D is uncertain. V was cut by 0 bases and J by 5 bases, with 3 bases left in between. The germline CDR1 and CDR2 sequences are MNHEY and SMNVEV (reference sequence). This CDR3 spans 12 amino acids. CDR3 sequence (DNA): TGTGCCAGCAGTTTATCCGGAGATACGCAGTATTTT. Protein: CASSLSGDTQYF.

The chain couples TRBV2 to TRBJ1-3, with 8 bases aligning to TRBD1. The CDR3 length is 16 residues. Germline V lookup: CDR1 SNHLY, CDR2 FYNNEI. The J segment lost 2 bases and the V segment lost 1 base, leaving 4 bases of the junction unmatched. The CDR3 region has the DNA TGTGCCAGCAGTGAAGGACAGGGGAAGGCTGGAAACACCATATATTTT. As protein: CASSEGQGKAGNTIYF.

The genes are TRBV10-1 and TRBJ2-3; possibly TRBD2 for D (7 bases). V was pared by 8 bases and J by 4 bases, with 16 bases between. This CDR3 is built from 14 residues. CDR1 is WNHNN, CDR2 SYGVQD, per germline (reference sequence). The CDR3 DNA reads TGCGCCAGCCGGGGGGCATTGTTGTCAGATACGCAGTATTTT. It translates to CASRGALLSDTQYF.

The CDR3 here is CASSQGQGDYEQYF. The CDR3 coding sequence is TGCGCCAGCAGCCAAGGGCAGGGGGACTACGAGCAGTACTTC. The V call is TRBV4-1, the J call TRBJ2-7, with 7 bases that match TRBD1. Germline V gives CDR1 MGHRA, CDR2 YSYEKL. The trim removed 1 base at V and 3 bases at J, leaving 3 bases unmatched. The CDR3 has 14 amino acids.

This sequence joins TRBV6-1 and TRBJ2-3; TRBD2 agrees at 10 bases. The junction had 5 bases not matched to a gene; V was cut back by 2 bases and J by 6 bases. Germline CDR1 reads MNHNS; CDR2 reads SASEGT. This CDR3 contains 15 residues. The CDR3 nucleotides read TGTGCCAGCAGTGAAATGAAAGCGGGGGGGGATACGCAGTATTTT. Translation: CASSEMKAGGDTQYF.

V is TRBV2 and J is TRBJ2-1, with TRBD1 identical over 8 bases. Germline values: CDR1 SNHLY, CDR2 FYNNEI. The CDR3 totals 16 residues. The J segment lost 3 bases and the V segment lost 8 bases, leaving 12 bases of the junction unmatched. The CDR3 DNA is TGTGCCAGCCAGGGACTCTACAGGGGGGTCTACAATGAGCAGTTCTTC. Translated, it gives CASQGLYRGVYNEQFF.

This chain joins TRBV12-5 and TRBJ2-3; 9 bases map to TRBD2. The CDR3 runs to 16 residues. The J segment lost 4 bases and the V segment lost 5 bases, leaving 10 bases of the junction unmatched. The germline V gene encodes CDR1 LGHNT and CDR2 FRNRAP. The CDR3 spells CASGPGSAGGADTQYF. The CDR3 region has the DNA TGTGCTAGTGGTCCTGGGTCGGCGGGAGGGGCAGATACGCAGTATTTT.

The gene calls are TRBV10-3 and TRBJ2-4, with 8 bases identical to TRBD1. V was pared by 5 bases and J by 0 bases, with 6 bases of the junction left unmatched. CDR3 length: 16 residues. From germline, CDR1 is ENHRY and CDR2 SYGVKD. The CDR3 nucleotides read TGTGCCATCAGTCAGGGGGCAGAGGGAGCCAAAAACATTCAGTACTTC. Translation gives CAISQGAEGAKNIQYF.

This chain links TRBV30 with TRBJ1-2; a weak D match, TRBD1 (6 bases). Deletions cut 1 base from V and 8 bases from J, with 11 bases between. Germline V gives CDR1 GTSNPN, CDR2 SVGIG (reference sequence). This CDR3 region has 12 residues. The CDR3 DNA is TGTGCCTGGAGTGCAGGGGTTCCCGGCTACACCTTC. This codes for CAWSAGVPGYTF.

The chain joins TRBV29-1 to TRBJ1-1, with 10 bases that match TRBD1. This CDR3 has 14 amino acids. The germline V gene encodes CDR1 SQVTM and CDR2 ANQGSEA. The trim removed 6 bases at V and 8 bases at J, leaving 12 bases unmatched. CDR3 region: CSVWGQGMYREAFF. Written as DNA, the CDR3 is TGCAGCGTGTGGGGACAGGGGATGTATCGAGAAGCTTTCTTT.

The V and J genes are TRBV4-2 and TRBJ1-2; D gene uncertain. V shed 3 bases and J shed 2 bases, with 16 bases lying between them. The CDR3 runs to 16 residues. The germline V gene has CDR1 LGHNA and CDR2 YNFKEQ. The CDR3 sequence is CASSQITENMNYGYTF. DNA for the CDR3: TGTGCCAGCAGCCAGATTACTGAGAATATGAACTATGGCTACACCTTC.

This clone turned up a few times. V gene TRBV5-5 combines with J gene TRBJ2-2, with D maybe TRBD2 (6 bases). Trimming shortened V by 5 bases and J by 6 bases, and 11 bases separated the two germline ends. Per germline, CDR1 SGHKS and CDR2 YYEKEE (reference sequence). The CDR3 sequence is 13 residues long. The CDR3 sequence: CASSLREAGELFF. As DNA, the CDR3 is TGTGCCAGCAGTCTCAGGGAGGCCGGGGAGCTGTTTTTT.

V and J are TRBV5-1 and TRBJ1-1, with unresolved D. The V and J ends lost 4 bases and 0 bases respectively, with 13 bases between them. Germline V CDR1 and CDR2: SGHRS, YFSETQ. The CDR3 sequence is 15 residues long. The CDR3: CASSLRGGVNTEAFF. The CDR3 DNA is TGCGCCAGCAGCCTCCGGGGTGGAGTGAACACTGAAGCTTTCTTT.